This note documents a single T cell receptor (beta chain) sequence. What it binds is not known. This specimen belongs to a study of T cell responses to AZD1222 COVID-19 vaccine. The study's findings and limits: Only after the peak T cell response were repertoires sampled. Across spike, vaccine-associated CD4 TCRs were found, dominant at 160-218 and 743-854.

The V end was cut by 4 bases, the J end by 5 bases, with 17 bases between. Germline values: CDR1 SGHNT, CDR2 YENEEA. The CDR3 contains 15 residues. Only in-frame clones appear in the TCRdb table, and some are missing; sequencing was by immunoSEQ multiplex PCR. Of about 120,000 clones detected, approximately 83% appear once; the ten largest clones hold 9.4%. V usage is TRBV11-3 and J usage is TRBJ1-2; no clear D. The sequence was collected from an adult in good health. Sequences were derived from peripheral blood, sampled on day 0 of AZD1222 vaccination. CDR3: CASSSHRDPSYGYTF. In nucleotides, the CDR3 is TGTGCCAGCAGCTCACACCGGGATCCATCTTATGGCTACACCTTC.